This T cell receptor (beta chain) was retrieved from a study of cytomegalovirus exposure and HLA in healthy donors. PCR involved 60 Vbeta and 13 Jbeta primers. Clones were read by immunoSEQ multiplex PCR, and TCRdb kept only the in-frame ones, dropping some. The table has around 280,000 clones, over 85% seen once. General study points: Researchers left out some V segments, among them TRBV6-2 and TRBV6-3, as indistinguishable. Within an earlier analysis, most TCR beta V segments proved productive either about 87% or about 30% of the time.

As concerns this clone: The antigen is not known.

Trimming took 3 bases from V and 5 from J; bases not matched to a gene: 7. CDR1 and CDR2 (germline): SGDLS, YYNGEE. The CDR3 covers 14 residues. The sequencing sample was made of PBMCs. This clonotype was sampled from a woman aged 18 to 35 in good health and CMV-seronegative. This chain connects TRBV9 to TRBJ1-1; 7 bases line up with TRBD1. This chain's CDR3 is CASSEGMDRTEAFF. The CDR3 region has the DNA TGTGCCAGCAGCGAGGGGATGGACAGGACTGAAGCTTTCTTT.